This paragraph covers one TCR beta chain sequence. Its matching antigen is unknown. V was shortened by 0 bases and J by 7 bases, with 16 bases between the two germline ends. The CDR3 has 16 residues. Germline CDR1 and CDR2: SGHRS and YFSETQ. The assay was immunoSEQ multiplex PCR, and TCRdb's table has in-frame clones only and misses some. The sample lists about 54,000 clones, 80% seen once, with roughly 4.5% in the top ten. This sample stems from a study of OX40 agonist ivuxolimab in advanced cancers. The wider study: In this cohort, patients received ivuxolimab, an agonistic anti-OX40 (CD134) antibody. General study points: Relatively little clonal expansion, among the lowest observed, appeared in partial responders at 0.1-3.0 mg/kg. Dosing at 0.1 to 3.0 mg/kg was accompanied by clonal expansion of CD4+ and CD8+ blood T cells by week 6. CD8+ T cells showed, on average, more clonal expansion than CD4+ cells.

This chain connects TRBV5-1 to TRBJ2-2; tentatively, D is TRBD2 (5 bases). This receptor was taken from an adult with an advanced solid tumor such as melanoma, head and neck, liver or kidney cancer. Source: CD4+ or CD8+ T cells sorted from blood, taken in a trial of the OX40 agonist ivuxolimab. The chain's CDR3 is CASSLVSGISVGELFF. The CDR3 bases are TGCGCCAGCAGCTTGGTGTCGGGGATCTCTGTCGGGGAGCTGTTTTTT. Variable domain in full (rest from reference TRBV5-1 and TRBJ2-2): KAGVTQTPRYLIKTRGQQVTLSCSPISGHRSVSWYQQTPGQGLQFLFEYFSETQRNKGNFPGRFSGRQFSNSRSEMNVSTLELGDSALYLCASSLVSGISVGELFFGEGSRLTVL.